The entry that follows covers one TCR beta chain sequence. The target of this receptor is not known. No much larger clone is present one base from it, and per-base qualities are unavailable. Using the deep immunoSEQ assay, multiplex PCR amplified TCR CDR3 regions from genomic DNA. Extracted genomic DNA from each cell subset was spread evenly across all wells of several immunoSEQ 96-well plates, with each plate serving as a replicate. For sorted subsets, approximately 210 ng genomic DNA, equal to 30,000 to 35,000 T cell genomes, was loaded into each replicate PCR. The purified libraries were quantified using a Qubit 3.0 fluorometer, sized with a Bioanalyzer 2100, and then quantified again using the KAPA Library Quantification kit. Each immunoSEQ 96-well plate was sequenced on its own single-read 150-cycle Illumina NextSeq 550 flow cell. As for the original processing: Because the immunoSEQ output included only junctional sequences and no quality scores, the filtering could not be the same as the filtering used for full-length reads. Sequences were annotated with PyIR, a Python wrapper for IgBLAST v1.9, using IMGT germline references to assign V/J genes and CDR3. Reads were removed for weak V/J assignments (E-value above 1e-6), missing CDR3, stop codons, out-of-frame junctions, or ambiguous translated residues. V3J clonotypes were defined as sequences sharing the same inferred V gene, J gene, and CDR3 amino acid sequence. Percentage overlap between repertoires was computed as shared unique clonotypes divided by the size of the smaller repertoire. Repertoire richness was assessed with RTK rarefaction, the Chao1 estimator, and Recon v2.1 estimates of unobserved clonotypes. For all TCRbeta clonotypes obtained by the gDNA method from several donors, generation probabilities were computed with OLGA. This immuneACCESS table, as held by TCRdb, lists in-frame sequences with V and J called but not all clones. Of the missing ones, under half trace to an unresolved V gene in checked studies; the others have no known cause. That table furnishes V, J and clone size, whereas the DNA furnished D and trimming. Across this sample there are approximately 2.5 million clones, with 93% seen only once. In total, the top ten clones hold approximately 0.36% of the sample.

The data were obtained in a study of shared clonotypes between healthy human individuals (TCRdb year 2020). With respect to the entire study: The cohort included three men and two women between 18 and 49 years of age. To estimate repertoire size and how much clonotype sharing occurs between individuals, the study deeply sequenced the blood TCR repertoires of a handful of healthy adults. Between about 0.9 and 8.9 billion PBMCs per donor were obtained by leukapheresis. Different laboratories and diverse techniques were used to prepare libraries and sequence TCR repertoires, to increase sequencing depth and limit assay-specific biases. Per donor, three plates each were used for CD4 naive and CD4 memory, two for CD8 naive, and one for CD8 memory.

What the work shows at the level of the full study, not this receptor alone: Sampling was limited to blood, and TCR repertoires in tissue likely differ from TCR repertoires in blood. Because the study included only a small number of donors, the genetic and exposure-history diversity represented was limited. Naive subsets generally had larger estimated clonotype richness than memory subsets did. Rarefaction of sorted-subset datasets indicated incomplete sequencing despite the large sequencing depth. When a handful of donors were compared, the shared fraction of clonotypes was about 5.2% for naive CD4, 3.5% for naive CD8, roughly 2.3% for memory CD4, and roughly 0.43% for memory CD8. Pairwise subsampling indicated that sequencing depth was expected to affect the degree of clonotype sharing among donors. Clonotypes shared by all four sorted-subset donors showed higher generation probabilities than non-shared clonotypes.

The donors were healthy, HIV-negative adults who had no recently reported acute infections or vaccinations. Every donor was a Caucasian adult living in Nashville, Tennessee, USA. CD4+ T cells were enriched through magnetic negative selection, after which naive cells were positively selected on CD45RA and the remaining negative fraction served as the memory subset. Blood was collected by leukapheresis, and PBMCs were isolated by Ficoll-Histopaque density gradient centrifugation and then cryopreserved in liquid nitrogen vapor phase. Analytical flow cytometry was used to check the purity and quantity of every magnetically sorted T cell population. Each sorted fraction had its genomic DNA isolated and then quantified by UV absorbance on a Nanodrop 2000c. The CDR3 has 14 amino acids, counting the end cysteine and phenylalanine. CDR3 DNA only is kept here, 42 bases in frame from base 1. The V end loses 5 bases and the J end loses 1 base, and a stretch of 12 bases separates them. Via the germline V gene, CDR1 is SGHRS and CDR2 YFSETQ.

The sequenced sample consisted of naive CD4+ T cells from PBMCs. This specimen's cell subset or site label, per the study, means: CD45RA+ positively selected. This receptor was obtained from a man aged 18-30 years in good health. Some clones in this sample may be carry-over from other donors' samples. The V and J segments used are TRBV5-1 and TRBJ2-5; no D gene can be assigned with confidence. The DNA sequence is as follows: TGCGCCAGCAGAACGACGGGCACCCAAGAGACCCAGTACTTC. This gives the protein CASRTTGTQETQYF.